The clone carrying this TCR beta chain was observed at least ten times. Its antigen is as yet unknown. In germline, CDR1 is LNHDA, CDR2 SQIVND (reference sequence). The CDR3 sequence is 13 residues long. V was shortened by 3 bases and J by 6 bases, with 12 bases between the two germline ends. This entry is derived from a study of CD8+CD57+ T cells in acquired aplastic anemia. Turning to the study itself: When averaged, DNA from sorted CD4+ and CD8+ cells came to 3.2 ug. Findings and caveats of the study: Patient and control CD8+ Simpson's diversity was not significantly different.

CDR3 and TCR beta VDJ profiling relied on a genomic DNA template. Each CDR3 protein is one row after TCRdb ran MiXCR on the reads. The sample lists about 220,000 distinct CDR3 sequences, 34% seen once, with about 1.1% in the top ten. This receptor was identified in a human donor in good health, serving as a control. Specimen: sorted CD4+, CD8+, or CD8+CD57+ T cells (not recorded which) from PBMCs. This chain links TRBV19 with TRBJ2-7; D is possibly TRBD1 or TRBD2 (5 bases each). The CDR3 sequence is CASSIIGGGEQYF. The CDR3, as DNA: TGTGCCAGTAGTATCATTGGGGGTGGCGAGCAGTACTTC.